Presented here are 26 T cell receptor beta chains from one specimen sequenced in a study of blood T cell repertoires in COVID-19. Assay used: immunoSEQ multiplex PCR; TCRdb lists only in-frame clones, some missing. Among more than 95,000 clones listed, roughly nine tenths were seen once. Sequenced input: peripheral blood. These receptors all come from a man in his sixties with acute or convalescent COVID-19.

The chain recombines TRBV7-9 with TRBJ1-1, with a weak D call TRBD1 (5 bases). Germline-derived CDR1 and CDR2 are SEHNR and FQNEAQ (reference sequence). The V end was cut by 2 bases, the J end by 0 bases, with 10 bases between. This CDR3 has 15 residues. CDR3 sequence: CASSLSQGMNTEAFF. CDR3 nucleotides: TGTGCCAGCAGCTTAAGTCAGGGTATGAACACTGAAGCTTTCTTT.

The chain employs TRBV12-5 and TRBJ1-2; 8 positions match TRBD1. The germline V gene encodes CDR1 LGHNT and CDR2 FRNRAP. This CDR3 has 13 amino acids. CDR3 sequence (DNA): TGTGCCTTCTTATCAGGGGGCGACTATGGCTACACCTTC. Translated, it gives CAFLSGGDYGYTF. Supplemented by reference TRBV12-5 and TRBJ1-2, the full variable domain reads DARVTQTPRHKVTEMGQEVTMRCQPILGHNTVFWYRQTMMQGLELLAYFRNRAPLDDSGMPKDRFSAEMPDATLATLKIQPSEPRDSAVYFCAFLSGGDYGYTFGSGTRLTVV.

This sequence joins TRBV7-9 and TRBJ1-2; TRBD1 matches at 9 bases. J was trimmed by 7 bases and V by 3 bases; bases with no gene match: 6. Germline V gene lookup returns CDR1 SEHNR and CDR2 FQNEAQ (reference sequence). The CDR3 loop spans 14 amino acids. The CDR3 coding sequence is TGTGCCAGCAGCTTTGAGGGACAGGGCTCTGGCTACACCTTC. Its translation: CASSFEGQGSGYTF.

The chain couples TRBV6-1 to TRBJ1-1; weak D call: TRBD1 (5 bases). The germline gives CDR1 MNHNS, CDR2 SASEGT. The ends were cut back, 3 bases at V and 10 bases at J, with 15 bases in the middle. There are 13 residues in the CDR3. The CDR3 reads CASSDHAGFPAFF. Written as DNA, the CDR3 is TGTGCCAGCAGTGACCACGCAGGGTTTCCAGCTTTCTTT.

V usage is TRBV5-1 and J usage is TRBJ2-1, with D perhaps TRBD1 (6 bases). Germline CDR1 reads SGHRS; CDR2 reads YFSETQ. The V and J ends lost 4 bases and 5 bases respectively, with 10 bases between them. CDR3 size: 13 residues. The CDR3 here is CASSLGTHNEQFF. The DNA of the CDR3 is TGCGCCAGCAGCCTCGGGACACACAATGAGCAGTTCTTC.

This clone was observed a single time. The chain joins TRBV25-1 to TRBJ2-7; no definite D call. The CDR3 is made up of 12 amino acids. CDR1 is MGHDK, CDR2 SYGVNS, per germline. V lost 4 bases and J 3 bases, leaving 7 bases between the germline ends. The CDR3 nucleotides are TGTGCCAGCAGTGTGGCCAGCTACGAGCAGTACTTC. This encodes CASSVASYEQYF.

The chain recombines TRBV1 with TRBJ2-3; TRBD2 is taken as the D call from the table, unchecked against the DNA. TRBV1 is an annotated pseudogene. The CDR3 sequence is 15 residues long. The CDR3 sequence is CTSSRIPGRGDTQYF. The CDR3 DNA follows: TGCACCAGCAGCCGTATCCCGGGAAGAGGAGATACGCAGTATTTT.

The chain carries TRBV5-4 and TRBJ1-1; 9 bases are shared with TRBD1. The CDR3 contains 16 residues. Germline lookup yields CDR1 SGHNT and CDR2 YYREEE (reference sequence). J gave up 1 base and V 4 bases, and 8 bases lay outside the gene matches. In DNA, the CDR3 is TGTGCCAGCAGCGGGGGACAGGGACAATCGAACACTGAAGCTTTCTTT. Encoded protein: CASSGGQGQSNTEAFF.

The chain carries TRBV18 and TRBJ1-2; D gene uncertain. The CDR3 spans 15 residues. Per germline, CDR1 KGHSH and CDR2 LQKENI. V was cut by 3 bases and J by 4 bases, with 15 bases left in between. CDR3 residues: CASSPGNSEVYGYTF. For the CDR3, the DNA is TGTGCCAGCTCACCCGGCAACAGTGAAGTCTATGGCTACACCTTC.

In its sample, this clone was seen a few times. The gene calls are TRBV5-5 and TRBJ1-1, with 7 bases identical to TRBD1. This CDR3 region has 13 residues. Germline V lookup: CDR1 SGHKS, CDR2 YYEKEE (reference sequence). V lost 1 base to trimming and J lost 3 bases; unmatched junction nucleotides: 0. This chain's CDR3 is CASSLQGDTEAFF. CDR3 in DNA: TGTGCCAGCAGCTTGCAGGGGGACACTGAAGCTTTCTTT.

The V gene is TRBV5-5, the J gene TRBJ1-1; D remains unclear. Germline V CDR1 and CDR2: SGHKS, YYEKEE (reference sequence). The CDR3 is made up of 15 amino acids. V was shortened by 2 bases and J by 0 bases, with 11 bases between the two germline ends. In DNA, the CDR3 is TGTGCCAGCAGCTTAGGAGTCAGCGTGAACACTGAAGCTTTCTTT. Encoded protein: CASSLGVSVNTEAFF.

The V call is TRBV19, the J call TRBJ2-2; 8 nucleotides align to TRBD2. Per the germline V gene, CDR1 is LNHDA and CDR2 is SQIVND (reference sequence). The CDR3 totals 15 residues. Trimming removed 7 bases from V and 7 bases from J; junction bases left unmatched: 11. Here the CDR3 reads CASNPRRGAGGELFF. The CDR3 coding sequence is TGTGCCAGTAACCCTCGGCGGGGGGCCGGCGGGGAGCTGTTTTTT.

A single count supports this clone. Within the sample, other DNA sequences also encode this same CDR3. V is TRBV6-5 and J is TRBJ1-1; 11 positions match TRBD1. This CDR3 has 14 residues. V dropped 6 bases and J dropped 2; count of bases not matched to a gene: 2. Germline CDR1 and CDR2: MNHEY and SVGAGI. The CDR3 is CASSRTGGNTEAFF. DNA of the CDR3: TGTGCCAGCAGCCGGACAGGGGGCAACACTGAAGCTTTCTTT.

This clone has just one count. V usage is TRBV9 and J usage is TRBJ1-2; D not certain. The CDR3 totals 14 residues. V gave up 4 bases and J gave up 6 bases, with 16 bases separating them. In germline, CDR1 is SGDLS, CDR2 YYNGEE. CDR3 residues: CASSPGEGRNGYTF. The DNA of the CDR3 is TGTGCCAGCAGCCCCGGGGAAGGGAGGAATGGCTACACCTTC.

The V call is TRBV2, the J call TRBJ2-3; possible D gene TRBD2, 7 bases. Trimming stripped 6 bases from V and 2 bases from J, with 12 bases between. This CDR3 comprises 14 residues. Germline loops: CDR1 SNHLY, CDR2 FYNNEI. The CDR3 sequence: CASRRGGITDTQYF. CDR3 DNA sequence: TGTGCCAGCAGAAGGGGGGGAATCACAGATACGCAGTATTTT.

The CDR3 DNA sequence: TGTGCCAGTAGTATTTACGGGACAGGGACCAACACCGGGGAGCTGTTTTTT. The encoded protein is CASSIYGTGTNTGELFF. V gene TRBV19 combines with J gene TRBJ2-2; 9 bases fit TRBD1. V was pared by 3 bases and J by 2 bases, with 7 bases of the junction left unmatched. CDR1 is LNHDA, CDR2 SQIVND, per germline (reference sequence). There are 17 residues in the CDR3.

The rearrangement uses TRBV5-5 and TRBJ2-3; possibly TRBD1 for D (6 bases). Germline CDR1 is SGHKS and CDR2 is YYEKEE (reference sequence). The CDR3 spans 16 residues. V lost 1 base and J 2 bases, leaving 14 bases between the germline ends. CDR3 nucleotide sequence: TGTGCCAGCAGCTTGCCCCTTGGGGACAACACAGATACGCAGTATTTT. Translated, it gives CASSLPLGDNTDTQYF.

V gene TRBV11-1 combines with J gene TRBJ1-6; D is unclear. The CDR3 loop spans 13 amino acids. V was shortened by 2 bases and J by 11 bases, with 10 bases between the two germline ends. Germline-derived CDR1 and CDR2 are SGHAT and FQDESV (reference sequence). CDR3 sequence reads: CASSLRSETPLHF. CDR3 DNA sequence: TGTGCCAGCAGCTTAAGGAGCGAGACACCCCTCCACTTT.

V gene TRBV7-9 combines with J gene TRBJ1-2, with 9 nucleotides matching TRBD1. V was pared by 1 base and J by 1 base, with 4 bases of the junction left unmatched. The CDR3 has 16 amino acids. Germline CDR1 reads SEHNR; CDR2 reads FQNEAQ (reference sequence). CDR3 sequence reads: CASSLGGQGYNYGYTF. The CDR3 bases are TGTGCCAGCAGCTTAGGGGGACAGGGATATAACTATGGCTACACCTTC.

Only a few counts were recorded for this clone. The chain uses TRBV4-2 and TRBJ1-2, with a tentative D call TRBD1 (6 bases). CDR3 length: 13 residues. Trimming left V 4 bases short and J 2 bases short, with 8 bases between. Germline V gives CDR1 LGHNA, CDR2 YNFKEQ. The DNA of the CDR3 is TGTGCCAGCAGCCGGACAGCGAACTATGGCTACACCTTC. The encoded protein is CASSRTANYGYTF.

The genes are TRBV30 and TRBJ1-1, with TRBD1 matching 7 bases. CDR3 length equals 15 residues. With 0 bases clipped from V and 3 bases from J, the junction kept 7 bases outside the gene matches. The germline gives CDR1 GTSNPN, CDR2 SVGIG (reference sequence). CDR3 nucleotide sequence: TGTGCCTGGAGTGTCTTGGGGCAGGGGGACACTGAAGCTTTCTTT. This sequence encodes CAWSVLGQGDTEAFF. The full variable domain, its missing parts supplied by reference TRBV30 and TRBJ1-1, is SQTIHQWPATLVQPVGSPLSLECTVEGTSNPNLYWYRQAAGRGLQLLFYSVGIGQISSEVPQNLSASRPQDRQFILSSKKLLLSDSGFYLCAWSVLGQGDTEAFFGQGTRLTVV.

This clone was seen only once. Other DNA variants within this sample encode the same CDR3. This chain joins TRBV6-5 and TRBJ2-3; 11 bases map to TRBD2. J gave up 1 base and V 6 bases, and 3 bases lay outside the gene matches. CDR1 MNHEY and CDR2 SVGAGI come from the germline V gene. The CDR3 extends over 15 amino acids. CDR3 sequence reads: CASSLLAGGTDTQYF. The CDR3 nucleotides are TGTGCCAGCAGCTTACTAGCGGGGGGCACAGATACGCAGTATTTT.

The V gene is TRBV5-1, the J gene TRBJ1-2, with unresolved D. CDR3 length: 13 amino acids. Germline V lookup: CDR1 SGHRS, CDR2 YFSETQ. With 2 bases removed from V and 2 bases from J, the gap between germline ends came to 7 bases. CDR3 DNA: TGCGCCAGCAGCTTTACGGGAAACTATGGCTACACCTTC. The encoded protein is CASSFTGNYGYTF.

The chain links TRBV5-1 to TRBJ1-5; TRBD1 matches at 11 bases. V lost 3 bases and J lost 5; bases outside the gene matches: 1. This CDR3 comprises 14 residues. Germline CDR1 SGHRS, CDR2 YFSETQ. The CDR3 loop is CASSWGQGDQPQHF. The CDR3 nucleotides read TGCGCCAGCAGCTGGGGACAGGGGGATCAGCCCCAGCATTTT.

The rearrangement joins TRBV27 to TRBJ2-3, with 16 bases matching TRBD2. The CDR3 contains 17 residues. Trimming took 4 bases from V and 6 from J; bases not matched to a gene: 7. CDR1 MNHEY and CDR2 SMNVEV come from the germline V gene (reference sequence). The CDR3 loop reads CASSSLGLAGGWDTQYF. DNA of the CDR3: TGTGCCAGCAGTTCCCTGGGACTAGCGGGGGGGTGGGATACGCAGTATTTT.

The CDR3 region has the DNA TGTGCCAGCAGCCGCGAGGGGGCCTATAATTCACCCCTCCACTTT. Its protein is CASSREGAYNSPLHF. V usage is TRBV7-9 and J usage is TRBJ1-6; D might be TRBD1 (6 bases). The V end lost 5 bases, the J end lost 2 bases, and 10 bases lay between the germline ends. This CDR3 contains 15 residues. Germline loops: CDR1 SEHNR, CDR2 FQNEAQ (reference sequence).